This TCR beta chain was identified during a study of human T cells and chemical hapten exposure. Study summary: 2% DPC applied to a 2 cm by 2 cm arm area sensitized donors.

Only a few counts were recorded for this clonotype. Specified time point: pre-sensitization, week 0. Noted treatment: therapeutic diphenylcyclopropenone sensitization with weekly scalp DPC. Using its own MiXCR run on the RACE reads, TCRdb lists one record per CDR3 protein. This sample has under 300,000 distinct CDR3 sequences, with around 7.7% found just once. CDR1 SEHNR and CDR2 FQNEAQ come from the germline V gene (reference sequence). The CDR3 is made up of 16 amino acids. Between the trimmed V and J ends, which lost 1 base and 4 bases, there was a span of 16 bases. The sequences come from whole blood, collected in connection with sensitization to the hapten diphenylcyclopropenone (DPC). This TCR was sampled from a young man with alopecia areata. Some clones in this sample may be carry-over from other donors' samples. V and J are TRBV7-9 and TRBJ1-2; no clear D. CDR3 bases: TGTGCCAGCAGCTTAGATCAGTCCCTGGAGGGCTATGGCTACACCTTC. This encodes CASSLDQSLEGYGYTF. The whole variable domain, filled in from reference TRBV7-9 and TRBJ1-2, reads DTGVSQNPRHKITKRGQNVTFRCDPISEHNRLYWYRQTLGQGPEFLTYFQNEAQLEKSRLLSDRFSAERPKGSFSTLEIQRTEQGDSAMYLCASSLDQSLEGYGYTFGSGTRLTVV.